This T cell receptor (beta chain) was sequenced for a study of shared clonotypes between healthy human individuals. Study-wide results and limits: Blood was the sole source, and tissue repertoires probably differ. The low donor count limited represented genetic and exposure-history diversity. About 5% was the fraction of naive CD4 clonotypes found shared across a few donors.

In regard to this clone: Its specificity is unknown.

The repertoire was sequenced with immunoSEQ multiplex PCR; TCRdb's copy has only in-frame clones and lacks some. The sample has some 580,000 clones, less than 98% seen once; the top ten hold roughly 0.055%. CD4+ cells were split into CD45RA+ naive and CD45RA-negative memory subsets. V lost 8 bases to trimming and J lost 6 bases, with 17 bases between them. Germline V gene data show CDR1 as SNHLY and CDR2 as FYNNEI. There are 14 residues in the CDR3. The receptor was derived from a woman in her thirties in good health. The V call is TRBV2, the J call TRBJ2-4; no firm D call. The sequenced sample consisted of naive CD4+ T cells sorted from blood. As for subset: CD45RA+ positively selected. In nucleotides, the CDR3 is TGTGCCAGCGCCATGAGGCAGAGAGGAAACATTCAGTACTTC. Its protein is CASAMRQRGNIQYF.